One and the same sample provided the 13 T cell receptor beta chains below, sequenced in a study of cytomegalovirus exposure and HLA in healthy donors. The study ran its PCR with 60 Vbeta and 13 Jbeta primers. Repertoires were generated with immunoSEQ multiplex PCR, while TCRdb's copy carries only in-frame clones and drops some. The data contain around 200,000 clones, 79% of them singletons. The material sequenced was PBMCs. The receptors shown here come from a woman between 45 and 65 years old in good health and CMV-seronegative.

The genes are TRBV28 and TRBJ2-5; 11 nucleotides align to TRBD1. Losses at the gene ends were 7 bases for V and 5 bases for J; bases not matched to a gene: 18. In germline, CDR1 is MDHEN, CDR2 SYDVKM. The CDR3 consists of 18 residues. This CDR3 is CASILVGSGTGGYETQYF. The CDR3 bases are TGTGCCAGCATTCTGGTGGGATCCGGGACAGGGGGTTATGAGACCCAGTACTTC.

The chain employs TRBV7-8 and TRBJ1-5; no definite D call. The CDR3 covers 18 residues. Trimming pared 1 base from V and 1 base from J, leaving 17 bases between. Germline values: CDR1 SGHVS, CDR2 FQNEAQ. CDR3 in amino acids: CASSLERAIIISNQPQHF. In DNA form, the CDR3 reads TGTGCCAGCAGCTTAGAGAGGGCTATCATAATCAGCAATCAGCCCCAGCATTTT.

V is TRBV11-3 and J is TRBJ2-1; 7 bases agree with TRBD1. The J segment lost 5 bases and the V segment lost 4 bases, leaving 8 bases of the junction unmatched. Germline CDR1 is SGHNT and CDR2 is YENEEA. This CDR3 contains 15 residues. This chain's CDR3 is CASSSTGLRDNEQFF. DNA for the CDR3: TGTGCCAGCAGCTCGACAGGGTTAAGGGACAATGAGCAGTTCTTC.

CDR3 coding DNA: TGTGCCAGCAGCGTAGCCCCCCGGGGGGGAGGTGAGACCCAGTACTTC. Translated, it gives CASSVAPRGGGETQYF. The rearrangement links TRBV9 to TRBJ2-7; TRBD2 matches 8 bases. The end of the DNA is better explained by TRBJ2-5, so the J call may be wrong. Germline assignment: CDR1 SGDLS and CDR2 YYNGEE. The CDR3 covers 16 residues.

The CDR3 region is CASSLAGHGGIDEQYF. DNA for the CDR3: TGCGCCAGCAGCTTGGCCGGACACGGGGGTATAGACGAGCAGTACTTC. This sequence joins TRBV5-1 and TRBJ2-7; possibly TRBD2 for D (6 bases). V was pared by 0 bases and J by 5 bases, with 18 bases between. The germline V gene has CDR1 SGHRS and CDR2 YFSETQ. The CDR3 consists of 16 residues.

V is TRBV11-2 and J is TRBJ2-7; 9 nucleotides match TRBD1. Germline CDR1 reads SGHAT; CDR2 reads FQNNGV. The CDR3 is made up of 15 amino acids. V dropped 5 bases and J dropped 5; count of bases not matched to a gene: 10. DNA for the CDR3: TGTGCCAGCAGCGCCACCGGGACAGGGATCCACGAGCAGTACTTC. This sequence encodes CASSATGTGIHEQYF.

This clone was counted between two and nine times. The V gene is TRBV5-5, the J gene TRBJ1-1; no clear D gene. The germline V gene encodes CDR1 SGHKS and CDR2 YYEKEE (reference sequence). Trimming left V 1 base short and J 4 bases short, with 14 bases between. The CDR3 runs 15 residues. CDR3 in amino acids: CASSLLPGKGTEAFF. CDR3 DNA: TGTGCCAGCAGCTTGTTACCCGGGAAAGGCACTGAAGCTTTCTTT.

The chain uses TRBV7-8 and TRBJ2-1; 10 bases are a match to TRBD1. V lost 2 bases, J lost 8 bases, and 6 bases stayed unmatched. The CDR3 runs 15 residues. The germline V gene encodes CDR1 SGHVS and CDR2 FQNEAQ. The CDR3 here is CASSLRDRGLDEQFF. CDR3 nucleotides: TGTGCCAGCAGCTTAAGGGACAGGGGTTTGGATGAGCAGTTCTTC.

The V call is TRBV7-2, the J call TRBJ2-5; TRBD2 matches at 9 bases. Germline lookup yields CDR1 SGHTA and CDR2 FQGNSA. V was clipped by 1 base and J by 9 bases; unmatched bases: 6. This CDR3 is built from 14 residues. Here the CDR3 reads CASSLEGQRGAQYF. The CDR3 DNA reads TGTGCCAGCAGCTTAGAGGGTCAGCGGGGGGCCCAGTACTTC.

This chain connects TRBV30 to TRBJ1-2, with D unclear. Germline V gives CDR1 GTSNPN, CDR2 SVGIG (reference sequence). V lost 2 bases to trimming and J lost 8 bases, with 6 bases between them. This CDR3 has 10 amino acids. The CDR3 here is CAWSTVGYTF. The CDR3, as DNA: TGTGCCTGGAGTACAGTAGGCTACACCTTC.

The rearrangement links TRBV28 to TRBJ2-1; 9 bases are shared with TRBD1. The CDR3 runs 15 residues. Germline V CDR1 and CDR2: MDHEN, SYDVKM. Losses at the gene ends were 5 bases for V and 0 bases for J; bases not matched to a gene: 2. For the CDR3, the DNA is TGTGCCAGCAGTACAGGGGGCCCCTCCTACAATGAGCAGTTCTTC. Translation gives CASSTGGPSYNEQFF.

CDR3 protein: CASSPGSFKEKLFF. The CDR3 DNA reads as TGTGCCAGCAGTCCGGGGTCTTTCAAGGAAAAACTGTTTTTT. V gene TRBV6-6 combines with J gene TRBJ1-4, with no clear D. This CDR3 has 14 residues. The ends were cut back, 5 bases at V and 8 bases at J, with 15 bases in the middle. The germline CDR1 and CDR2 sequences are MNHNY and SVGAGI (reference sequence).

The rearrangement links TRBV28 to TRBJ1-5; TRBD1 aligns across 7 bases. Losses at the gene ends were 1 base for V and 0 bases for J; bases not matched to a gene: 3. The CDR3 loop spans 16 amino acids. Germline loops: CDR1 MDHEN, CDR2 SYDVKM. The CDR3: CASSLSPGGSNQPQHF. The CDR3 DNA reads as TGTGCCAGCAGTTTATCCCCAGGGGGTAGCAATCAGCCCCAGCATTTT.